A single T cell receptor beta chain is shown here with its context. Its antigen is not identified. The entry originates in a study of vaccination effects on CD4 cells after COVID-19. Measured with immunoSEQ multiplex PCR; TCRdb has only the in-frame clones, and not every one. The sample includes roughly 30,000 clones, roughly 74% of them seen just once. Germline CDR1 reads SGHRS; CDR2 reads YFSETQ. V was pared by 3 bases and J by 3 bases, with 5 bases of the junction left unmatched. CDR3 length equals 16 residues. Scientists isolated CD4+ T cells after a roughly ten-day culture period ended. BNT162b2 vaccine or mRNA-1273 vaccine was given to participants in two doses. A half-medium replacement with IL-2 medium was carried out on days 3 and 7.

This material consisted of CD4+ T cells from PBMCs cultured without peptide, taken after COVID-19 vaccination. The receptor's source is a human donor who received a COVID-19 vaccine. The chain uses TRBV5-1 and TRBJ2-1; 11 bases map to TRBD2. Written as DNA, the CDR3 is TGCGCCAGCAGCTCGGGACTAGCGGAAGGCTACAATGAGCAGTTCTTC. Protein product: CASSSGLAEGYNEQFF.